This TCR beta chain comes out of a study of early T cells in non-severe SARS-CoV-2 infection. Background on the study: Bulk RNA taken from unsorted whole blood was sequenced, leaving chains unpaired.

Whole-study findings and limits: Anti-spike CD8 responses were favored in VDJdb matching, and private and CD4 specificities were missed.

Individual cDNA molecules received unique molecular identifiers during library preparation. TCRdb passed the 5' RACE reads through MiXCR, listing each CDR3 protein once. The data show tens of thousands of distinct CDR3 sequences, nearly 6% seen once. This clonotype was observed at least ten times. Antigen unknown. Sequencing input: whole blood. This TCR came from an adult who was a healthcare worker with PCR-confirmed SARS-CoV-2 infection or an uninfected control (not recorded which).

CDR3 DNA sequence: TGTGCCACCGAGGGGCTTTGGACCCTCCACTTT. Translating it yields CATEGLWTLHF. V and J are TRBV19 and TRBJ1-6; D perhaps matches TRBD1 (5 bases). Trimming shortened V by 10 bases and J by 14 bases, and 15 bases separated the two germline ends. Germline loops: CDR1 LNHDA, CDR2 SQIVND (reference sequence). The CDR3 loop spans 11 amino acids.